This T cell receptor beta chain was captured in a study of identical twins. TCRdb re-called the 5' RACE reads with MiXCR, one entry per CDR3 protein. The sample lists over 600,000 distinct CDR3 sequences, about 20% occurring once. The CDR3 runs to 11 residues. CDR1 DFQATT and CDR2 SNEGSKA come from the germline V gene (reference sequence). V trimming: 5 bases; J trimming: 5 bases; junction bases outside the gene matches: 0. Whole-study findings and limits: Some out-of-frame alpha sequences were shared by twins, and these showed excess low generation probability. Cord blood beta clonotypes present at high abundance carried fewer insertions; no such pattern appeared in memory repertoires.

This clonotype was seen many times. Its target is not known. These sequences were also reported in another study, on T cells expressing NK-cell markers.

The sequenced sample was PBMCs. The V gene is TRBV20-1, the J gene TRBJ2-4; 7 bases are a match to TRBD1. The sequence came from a woman aged 18-29 years in good health. Here the CDR3 reads CSAGTENIQYF. Written as DNA, the CDR3 is TGCAGTGCTGGGACAGAAAACATTCAGTACTTC.